Shown below are 30 T cell receptor beta chains from a single sample sequenced in a study of T cell responses to AZD1222 COVID-19 vaccine. Method: immunoSEQ multiplex PCR; TCRdb's copy keeps in-frame clones and lacks some. The sample holds roughly 79,000 clones; 70% to 80% are singletons and the top ten take roughly 21%. The sample consisted of peripheral blood, taken on day 0 of AZD1222 vaccination. All receptors derive from an adult in good health.

This rearrangement joins TRBV6-5 to TRBJ2-7; D remains ambiguous. The CDR3 spans 12 residues. Trimming pared 7 bases from V and 0 bases from J, leaving 7 bases between. CDR1 is MNHEY, CDR2 SVGAGI, per germline. CDR3 DNA: TGTGCCAGCACGGGTAACTCCTACGAGCAGTACTTC. As protein: CASTGNSYEQYF.

This rearrangement joins TRBV18 to TRBJ2-7, with D perhaps matching TRBD2 (7 bases). The germline V gene has CDR1 KGHSH and CDR2 LQKENI. The CDR3 runs to 14 residues. V gave up 2 bases and J gave up 3 bases, with 11 bases separating them. The CDR3 DNA sequence: TGTGCCAGCTCACCAATAGGGGGGGGCTACGAGCAGTACTTC. Its translation is CASSPIGGGYEQYF.

This chain connects TRBV29-1 to TRBJ2-7, with 7 bases identical to TRBD1. Germline-derived CDR1 and CDR2 are SQVTM and ANQGSEA. The V and J ends lost 7 bases and 1 base, in that order; junction bases with no gene match: 7. The CDR3 has 13 residues. The chain's CDR3 is CSGLDRQSYEQYF. The CDR3, as DNA: TGCAGCGGCCTGGACAGGCAATCCTACGAGCAGTACTTC.

This sequence joins TRBV28 and TRBJ1-2; maybe TRBD1 (5 bases). The CDR3 loop spans 12 amino acids. The V and J ends lost 3 bases and 13 bases respectively, with 15 bases between them. The germline V gene encodes CDR1 MDHEN and CDR2 SYDVKM. CDR3 nucleotides: TGTGCCAGCAGTTTTGTAGCGGGGGAGGTCACCTTC. The encoded protein is CASSFVAGEVTF.

The CDR3 protein is CATSDAGGRSTDTQYF. CDR3 DNA sequence: TGTGCCACCAGTGATGCAGGCGGGAGGTCGACAGATACGCAGTATTTT. The chain is built from TRBV24-1 and TRBJ2-3; 8 nucleotides match TRBD2. This CDR3 spans 16 amino acids. Germline CDR1 and CDR2: KGHDR and SFDVKD. V lost 3 bases, J lost 3 bases, and 7 bases stayed unmatched.

The chain combines TRBV2 with TRBJ2-3, with 10 nucleotides matching TRBD2. This CDR3 is 15 amino acids long. Unmatched junction bases numbered 7, after V lost 8 bases and J lost 2 bases. The germline CDR1 and CDR2 sequences are SNHLY and FYNNEI. The CDR3 region is CASGWTSGDTDTQYF. The CDR3, as DNA: TGTGCCAGCGGTTGGACTAGCGGTGACACAGATACGCAGTATTTT.

There are a few counts of this clone. The chain uses TRBV5-5 and TRBJ1-4; no clear D gene. The V and J ends lost 2 bases and 5 bases respectively, with 7 bases between them. The CDR3 extends over 13 amino acids. The germline CDR1 and CDR2 sequences are SGHKS and YYEKEE (reference sequence). DNA of the CDR3: TGTGCCAGCAGCTTCCGGACGAATGAAAAACTGTTTTTT. Protein product: CASSFRTNEKLFF.

This chain links TRBV7-9 with TRBJ1-4; no clear D. There are 13 residues in the CDR3. Germline values: CDR1 SEHNR, CDR2 FQNEAQ (reference sequence). Trimming pared 1 base from V and 7 bases from J, leaving 7 bases between. The CDR3 nucleotides read TGTGCCAGCAGCTTAGGTGTCGGTGAAAAACTGTTTTTT. Translated: CASSLGVGEKLFF.

V usage is TRBV7-2 and J usage is TRBJ1-1; no firm D call. V was clipped by 5 bases and J by 8 bases, with 15 bases between them. Germline V gene sequence: CDR1 SGHTA, CDR2 FQGNSA. This CDR3 has 13 residues. CDR3 protein: CASSPLGFGEAFF. The CDR3 region has the DNA TGTGCCAGCAGCCCCTTGGGATTTGGGGAAGCTTTCTTT.

The genes are TRBV7-6 and TRBJ1-2, with D possibly TRBD1 on 6 matching bases. Germline-derived CDR1 and CDR2 are SGHVS and FNYEAQ. The germline V and J ends were trimmed by 5 bases and 0 bases, with 13 bases remaining between them. The CDR3 is made up of 15 amino acids. DNA for the CDR3: TGTGCCAGCAGCCCCAAGACAGGAACTAACTATGGCTACACCTTC. It encodes CASSPKTGTNYGYTF. Full variable domain (missing parts from reference TRBV7-6 and TRBJ1-2): GAGVSQSPRYKVTKRGQDVALRCDPISGHVSLYWYRQALGQGPEFLTYFNYEAQQDKSGLPNDRFSAERPEGSISTLTIQRTEQRDSAMYRCASSPKTGTNYGYTFGSGTRLTVV.

In this sample, this clone turned up a few times. The V and J genes are TRBV18 and TRBJ2-1; no clear D. V lost 3 bases and J lost 2, with 5 bases in between. CDR3 length: 13 residues. Germline V CDR1 and CDR2: KGHSH, LQKENI. CDR3 region: CASSPNTYNEQFF. CDR3 DNA: TGTGCCAGCTCACCTAATACCTACAATGAGCAGTTCTTC.

The chain employs TRBV27 and TRBJ2-1, with D possibly being TRBD1 (5 bases). V lost 0 bases, J lost 7 bases, and 16 bases lay in between. Per the germline V gene, CDR1 is MNHEY and CDR2 is SMNVEV (reference sequence). The CDR3 totals 16 residues. The CDR3 region has the DNA TGTGCCAGCAGTTTATCGTCGTGGTACAGGTGGAATGAGCAGTTCTTC. This codes for CASSLSSWYRWNEQFF.

V is TRBV7-9 and J is TRBJ1-2; weak D call: TRBD1 (5 bases). Trimming cost V 2 bases and J 8 bases, with 18 bases left between them. The CDR3 has 15 residues. Germline V gene data show CDR1 as SEHNR and CDR2 as FQNEAQ (reference sequence). The CDR3 DNA is TGTGCCAGCAGCTTAAGGGAACCTCAGGGAGGAGGCTACACCTTC. This gives the protein CASSLREPQGGGYTF. The full variable domain, with the rest looked up from reference TRBV7-9 and TRBJ1-2, is DTGVSQNPRHKITKRGQNVTFRCDPISEHNRLYWYRQTLGQGPEFLTYFQNEAQLEKSRLLSDRFSAERPKGSFSTLEIQRTEQGDSAMYLCASSLREPQGGGYTFGSGTRLTVV.

The chain employs TRBV25-1 and TRBJ1-6; D is ambiguous. CDR1 is MGHDK, CDR2 SYGVNS, per germline. Trimming took off 3 bases at V and 11 bases at J, with 17 bases between the two ends. The length of the CDR3 is 15 residues. CDR3 in amino acids: CASSDSLREIAPLHF. The CDR3 DNA is TGTGCCAGCAGTGATTCTCTGCGGGAAATTGCACCCCTCCACTTT.

The chain recombines TRBV10-3 with TRBJ2-2; D call uncertain. The V end was cut by 7 bases, the J end by 1 base, with 10 bases between. Per germline, CDR1 ENHRY and CDR2 SYGVKD. This CDR3 comprises 14 residues. CDR3 amino acids: CAITPGLNTGELFF. The CDR3 coding sequence is TGTGCCATCACTCCGGGCCTGAACACCGGGGAGCTGTTTTTT.

This clone was seen just once. V usage is TRBV28 and J usage is TRBJ2-1; D is uncertain. Trimming pared 6 bases from V and 5 bases from J, leaving 23 bases between. The CDR3 consists of 17 residues. Germline V lookup: CDR1 MDHEN, CDR2 SYDVKM. The CDR3 sequence: CASRPHGSLFGNNEQFF. Written as DNA, the CDR3 is TGTGCCAGCAGACCCCATGGTTCCCTGTTTGGGAACAATGAGCAGTTCTTC.

This chain joins TRBV19 and TRBJ2-2, with D possibly matching TRBD2 (5 bases). Trimming stripped 6 bases from V and 0 bases from J, with 14 bases between. Germline CDR1 reads LNHDA; CDR2 reads SQIVND (reference sequence). CDR3 length: 16 residues. This CDR3 is CASRMSAGTNTGELFF. CDR3 in DNA: TGTGCCAGTAGGATGTCGGCCGGGACGAACACCGGGGAGCTGTTTTTT.

Only a few counts were recorded for this clone. The chain is built from TRBV6-2 or TRBV6-3 and TRBJ1-1; D gene uncertain. CDR1 and CDR2 from the germline V gene are MNHEY and SVGEGT. The CDR3 length is 16 residues. V was clipped by 3 bases and J by 1 base, with 15 bases between them. The CDR3 nucleotides read TGTGCCAGCAGTTATTCCTATCCGGGCCAGAACACTGAAGCTTTCTTT. As protein: CASSYSYPGQNTEAFF.

This clone turned up a few times. The chain employs TRBV4-3 and TRBJ2-4; D call uncertain. Trimming removed 0 bases at V and 2 bases at J, with 11 bases between. Germline CDR1 and CDR2: LGHNA and YSLEER. This CDR3 has 16 amino acids. Here the CDR3 reads CASSQEVAHTKNIQYF. The DNA of the CDR3 is TGCGCCAGCAGCCAAGAGGTCGCACATACCAAAAACATTCAGTACTTC.

This clone occurred a few times. The chain recombines TRBV28 with TRBJ2-5; possible D gene TRBD2, 5 bases. CDR1 MDHEN and CDR2 SYDVKM come from the germline V gene. The CDR3 consists of 13 residues. Trimming took off 6 bases at V and 3 bases at J, with 11 bases between the two ends. CDR3 nucleotide sequence: TGTGCCAGCAGCGGGGTTTTAAAAGAGACCCAGTACTTC. This translates into CASSGVLKETQYF.

The chain recombines TRBV5-1 with TRBJ2-7; 9 bases are a match to TRBD1. V was pared by 4 bases and J by 4 bases, with 6 bases of the junction left unmatched. The CDR3 has 14 residues. Germline loops: CDR1 SGHRS, CDR2 YFSETQ. In DNA, the CDR3 is TGCGCCAGCAGCCCCACGGGACAGGGTTACGAGCAGTACTTC. This codes for CASSPTGQGYEQYF.

In its sample, this clone was seen once. The chain recombines TRBV2 with TRBJ2-5, with TRBD2 matching over 8 bases. J lost 4 bases, V lost 8 bases, and 0 bases had no gene match. The CDR3 sequence is 11 residues long. From germline, CDR1 is SNHLY and CDR2 FYNNEI. In DNA form, the CDR3 reads TGTGCCAGCCGGGGGGGAGAGACCCAGTACTTC. Amino acid sequence: CASRGGETQYF.

DNA of the CDR3: TGTGCCAGCAGCCCTCCGGGGGGCTGGGGCTACACCTTC. Translation gives CASSPPGGWGYTF. This chain uses TRBV7-2 with TRBJ1-2, with a weak D call TRBD1 (6 bases). Trimming took 5 bases from V and 8 from J, leaving 15 bases between them. The CDR3 is 13 residues long. Germline V gene data show CDR1 as SGHTA and CDR2 as FQGNSA.

The chain uses TRBV28 and TRBJ1-5; no clear D gene. V gave up 7 bases and J gave up 1 base, with 17 bases separating them. The CDR3 covers 16 residues. Germline V gene sequence: CDR1 MDHEN, CDR2 SYDVKM. CDR3 loop: CASTTAEDWSNQPQHF. CDR3 bases: TGTGCCAGCACCACCGCAGAAGATTGGAGCAATCAGCCCCAGCATTTT. Full variable domain (rest looked up from reference TRBV28 and TRBJ1-5): DVKVTQSSRYLVKRTGEKVFLECVQDMDHENMFWYRQDPGLGLRLIYFSYDVKMKEKGDIPEGYSVSREKKERFSLILESASTNQTSMYLCASTTAEDWSNQPQHFGDGTRLSIL.

J is TRBJ1-2 and V is TRBV5-1; no clear D gene. V shed 0 bases and J shed 2 bases, with 8 bases lying between them. CDR1 and CDR2 (germline): SGHRS, YFSETQ. The CDR3 runs 14 residues. The CDR3: CASSLGDGNYGYTF. The DNA for the CDR3 is TGCGCCAGCAGCTTGGGTGACGGAAACTATGGCTACACCTTC.

The chain joins TRBV5-1 to TRBJ2-5, with D unclear. Trimming removed 0 bases from V and 7 bases from J, with 13 bases in between. Germline V gene sequence: CDR1 SGHRS, CDR2 YFSETQ. The CDR3 is made up of 14 amino acids. The DNA of the CDR3 is TGCGCCAGCAGCTTGGGGAACACGGACGGGACCCAGTACTTC. It codes for CASSLGNTDGTQYF.

This sequence joins TRBV9 and TRBJ1-5, with TRBD1 identical over 10 bases. The CDR3 loop spans 15 amino acids. The V gene's germline CDR1 is SGDLS and CDR2 YYNGEE. Unmatched junction bases numbered 4, after V lost 4 bases and J lost 3 bases. The CDR3 sequence: CASSPDRGPNQPQHF. The DNA for the CDR3 is TGTGCCAGCAGCCCCGACAGGGGGCCCAATCAGCCCCAGCATTTT.

The chain links TRBV6-5 to TRBJ2-7; D gene uncertain. The CDR3 has 11 amino acids. V gave up 4 bases and J gave up 3 bases, with 4 bases separating them. Germline V CDR1 and CDR2: MNHEY, SVGAGI. The CDR3 spells CASSSHYEQYF. The DNA for the CDR3 is TGTGCCAGCAGTTCCCACTACGAGCAGTACTTC.

The chain recombines TRBV5-1 with TRBJ1-4; D is unresolved. Per the germline V gene, CDR1 is SGHRS and CDR2 is YFSETQ. The CDR3 totals 15 residues. With 0 bases removed from V and 7 bases from J, the gap between germline ends came to 13 bases. The CDR3 here is CASSLDADISEKLFF. Written as DNA, the CDR3 is TGCGCCAGCAGCTTGGACGCAGACATTAGTGAAAAACTGTTTTTT. Variable domain in full (rest from reference TRBV5-1 and TRBJ1-4): KAGVTQTPRYLIKTRGQQVTLSCSPISGHRSVSWYQQTPGQGLQFLFEYFSETQRNKGNFPGRFSGRQFSNSRSEMNVSTLELGDSALYLCASSLDADISEKLFFGSGTQLSVL.

The chain joins TRBV6-4 to TRBJ1-2; D might be TRBD1 (5 bases). Germline V gene sequence: CDR1 MRHNA, CDR2 SNTAGT. Trimming took 0 bases from V and 2 from J, leaving 13 bases between them. The CDR3 sequence is 16 residues long. The CDR3: CASSDSGRTGNYGYTF. The CDR3 DNA sequence: TGTGCCAGCAGTGACTCGGGGAGAACAGGCAACTATGGCTACACCTTC.